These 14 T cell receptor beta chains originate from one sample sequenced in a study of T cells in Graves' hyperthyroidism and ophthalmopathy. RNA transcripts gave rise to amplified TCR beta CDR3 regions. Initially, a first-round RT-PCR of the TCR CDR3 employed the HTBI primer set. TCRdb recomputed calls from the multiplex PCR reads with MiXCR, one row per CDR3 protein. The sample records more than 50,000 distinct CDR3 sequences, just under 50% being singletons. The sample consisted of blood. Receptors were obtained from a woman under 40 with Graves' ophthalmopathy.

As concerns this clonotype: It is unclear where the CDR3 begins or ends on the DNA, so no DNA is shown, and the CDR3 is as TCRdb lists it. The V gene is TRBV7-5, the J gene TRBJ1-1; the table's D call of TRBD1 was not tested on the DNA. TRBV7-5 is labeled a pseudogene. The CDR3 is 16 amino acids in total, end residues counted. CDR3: CISVPEARTGVTEAFF.

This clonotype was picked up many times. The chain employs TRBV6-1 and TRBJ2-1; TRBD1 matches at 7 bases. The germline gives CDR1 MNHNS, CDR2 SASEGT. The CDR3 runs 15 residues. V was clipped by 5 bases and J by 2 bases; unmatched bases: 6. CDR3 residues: CASSRGPQTYNEQFF. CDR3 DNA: TGTGCCAGCAGTAGGGGGCCTCAAACCTACAATGAGCAGTTCTTC.

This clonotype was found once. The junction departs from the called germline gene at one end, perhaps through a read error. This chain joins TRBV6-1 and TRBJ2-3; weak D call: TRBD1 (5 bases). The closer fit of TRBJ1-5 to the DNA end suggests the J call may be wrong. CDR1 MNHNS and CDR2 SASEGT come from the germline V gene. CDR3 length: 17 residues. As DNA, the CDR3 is TGCGCCAGCAGCCAGGACCCGGGACTAGCGGGGGGAGAGACGCAGCATTTT. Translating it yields CASSQDPGLAGGETQHF.

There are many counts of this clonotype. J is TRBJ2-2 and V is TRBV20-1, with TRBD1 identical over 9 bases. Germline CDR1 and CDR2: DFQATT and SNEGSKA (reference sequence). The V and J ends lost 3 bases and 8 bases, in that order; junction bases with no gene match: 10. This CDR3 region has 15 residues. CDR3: CSARAGDRVRGELFF. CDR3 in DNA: TGCAGTGCTAGGGCCGGGGACAGGGTGCGTGGGGAGCTGTTTTTT.

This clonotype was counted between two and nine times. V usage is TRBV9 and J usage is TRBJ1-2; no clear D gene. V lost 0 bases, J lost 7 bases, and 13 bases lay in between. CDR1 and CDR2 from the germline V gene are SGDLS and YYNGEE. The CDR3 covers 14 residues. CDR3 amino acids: CASSVGASGSGYTF. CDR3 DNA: TGTGCCAGCAGCGTAGGGGCTAGCGGGAGTGGCTACACCTTC.

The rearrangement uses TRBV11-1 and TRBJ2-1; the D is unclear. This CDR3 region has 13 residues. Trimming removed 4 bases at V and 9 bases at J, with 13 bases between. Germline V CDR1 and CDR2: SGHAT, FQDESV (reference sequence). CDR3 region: CASSSVGSGEQFF. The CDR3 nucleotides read TGTGCCAGCAGCTCCGTAGGGTCTGGTGAGCAGTTCTTC.

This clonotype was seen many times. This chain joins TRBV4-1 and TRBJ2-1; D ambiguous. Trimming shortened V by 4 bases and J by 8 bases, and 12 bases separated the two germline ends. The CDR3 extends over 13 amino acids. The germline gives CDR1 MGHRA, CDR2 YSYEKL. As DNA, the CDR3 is TGCGCCAGCAGCCCCCCTGCTCCACATGAGCAGTTCTTC. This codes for CASSPPAPHEQFF.

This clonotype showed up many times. DNA of the CDR3: TGTGCCAGCAGTGAGACAGGGTGGGGGGAGTATTTT. This sequence encodes CASSETGWGEYF. The chain couples TRBV6-1 to TRBJ2-3; D possibly corresponds to TRBD1 (7 bases). The length of the CDR3 is 12 residues. The germline V and J ends were trimmed by 3 bases and 13 bases, with 14 bases remaining between them. CDR1 is MNHNS and CDR2 is SASEGT in the germline V gene.

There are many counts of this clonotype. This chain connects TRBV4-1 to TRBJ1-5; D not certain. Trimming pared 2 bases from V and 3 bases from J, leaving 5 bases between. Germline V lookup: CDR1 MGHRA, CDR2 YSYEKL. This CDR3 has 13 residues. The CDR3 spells CASSQQSNQPQHF. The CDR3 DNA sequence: TGCGCCAGCAGCCAACAGTCCAATCAGCCCCAGCATTTT.

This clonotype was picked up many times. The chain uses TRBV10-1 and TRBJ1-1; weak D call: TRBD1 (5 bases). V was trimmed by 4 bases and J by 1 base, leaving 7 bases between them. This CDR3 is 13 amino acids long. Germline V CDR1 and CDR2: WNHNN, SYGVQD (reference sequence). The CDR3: CASSGQKNTEAFF. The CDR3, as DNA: TGCGCCAGCAGTGGACAGAAGAACACTGAAGCTTTCTTT.

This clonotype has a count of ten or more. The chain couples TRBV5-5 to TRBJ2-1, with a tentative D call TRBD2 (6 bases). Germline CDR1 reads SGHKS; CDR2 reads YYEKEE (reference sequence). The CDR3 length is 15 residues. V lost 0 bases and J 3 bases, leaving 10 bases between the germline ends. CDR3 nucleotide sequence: TGTGCCAGCAGCTTGGACGGCGGGGTCTACAATGAGCAGTTCTTC. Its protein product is CASSLDGGVYNEQFF.

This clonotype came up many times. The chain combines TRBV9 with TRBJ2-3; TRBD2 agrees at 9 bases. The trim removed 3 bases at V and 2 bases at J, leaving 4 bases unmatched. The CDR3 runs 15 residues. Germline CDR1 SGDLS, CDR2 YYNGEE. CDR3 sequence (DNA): TGTGCCAGCAGCGCCCAGCGGGAGGCCACAGATACGCAGTATTTT. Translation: CASSAQREATDTQYF.

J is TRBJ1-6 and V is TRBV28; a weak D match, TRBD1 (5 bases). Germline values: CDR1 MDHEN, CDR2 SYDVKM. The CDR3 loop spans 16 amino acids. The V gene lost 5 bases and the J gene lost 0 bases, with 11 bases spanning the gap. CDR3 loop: CASSRQQSSYNSPLHF. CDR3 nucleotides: TGTGCCAGCAGTAGACAGCAGAGCTCCTATAATTCACCCCTCCACTTT.

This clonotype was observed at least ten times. CDR3 region: CASSQGREAAYEQYF. The CDR3 nucleotides read TGTGCCAGCAGCCAAGGCCGGGAGGCCGCCTACGAGCAGTACTTC. The rearrangement joins TRBV4-2 to TRBJ2-7; 7 bases are a match to TRBD2. Losses at the gene ends were 1 base for V and 2 bases for J; bases not matched to a gene: 5. This CDR3 has 15 amino acids. Germline-derived CDR1 and CDR2 are LGHNA and YNFKEQ.